Listed here is a single T cell receptor (beta chain). Its recognized antigen is unknown. Base qualities are not provided; no much larger clone lies one nucleotide away. CDR1 and CDR2 are drawn from the germline V gene: SGHTS, YDEGEE. Spanning cysteine to phenylalanine, the CDR3 consists of 15 amino acids. Just the 45-base CDR3 DNA is kept, in frame starting at base 1. V is cut back by 0 bases and J by 5 bases, with 6 bases in the junction unmatched. This entry is derived from a study of control samples from healthy donors and cancer patients (TCRdb year 2020). Library prep was done by the immunoSEQ multiplex PCR assay. Drawn from immuneACCESS, this table holds only the in-frame rearrangements with V and J called that TCRdb kept. Clones are partly lost; checked studies trace under half to an unresolved V gene and leave the rest unexplained. A total of under 150,000 clones appear in this sample, 85% to 90% of them only once. The top ten clones comprise around 1.1% of the sample.

Source material: PBMCs. The clonotype was recovered from a woman in her forties or fifties with colorectal cancer. The rearranged chain carries TRBV5-8 and TRBJ1-1; 8 of the junction bases match TRBD1. The bases are TGTGCCAGCAGCTTGGCCAGGGGGCGCAGAACTGAAGCTTTCTTT. Its translation reads: CASSLARGRRTEAFF. The CDR3, completed at both ends by the reference TRBV5-8 and TRBJ1-1 genes, gives the full variable domain EAGVTQSPTHLIKTRGQQATLRCSPISGHTSVYWYQQALGLGLQFLLWYDEGEERNRGNFPPRFSGRQFPNYSSELNVNALELEDSALYLCASSLARGRRTEAFFGQGTRLTVV.